This T cell receptor beta chain was sequenced for a study of shared clonotypes between healthy human individuals. Notes on the study in general: Measured sharing among donors was expected to vary with sequencing depth.

Among the unsorted PBMC samples, replicate PCRs used around 270 ng DNA, roughly 30,000 T cell genomes. TCRdb keeps only in-frame clones here, not all; method: immunoSEQ multiplex PCR. The sample has about 450,000 clones, roughly 77% seen once; the top ten hold around 14%. As for this clone: The target antigen is unknown. A far more abundant clone sits one base away, making this likely a read error.

The CDR3 consists of 13 residues. Germline-derived CDR1 and CDR2 are KGHSH and LQKENI. The sequencing sample was made of PBMCs. This sequence originates from a woman between 40 and 50 years old in good health. Some clones in this sample may be carry-over from other donors' samples. The V gene is TRBV18, the J gene TRBJ1-2; no definite D call. The CDR3 reads CASSPPNQYGYAF. The CDR3 DNA is TGTGCCAGCTCACCACCGAACCAATATGGCTACGCCTTC.